The 14 T cell receptor beta chains reported below all come from one sample, sequenced in a study of long-term antiretroviral therapy in people with HIV. Run at survey level, the immunoSEQ assay was version v3.0. Profiling relied on immunoSEQ multiplex PCR, and the TCRdb table lists in-frame clones only, not all of them. The repertoire consists of about 21,000 clones, with roughly four fifths occurring once and the leading ten covering 12%. This material consisted of unsorted PBMCs, taken less than 1.8 years before starting antiretroviral therapy. Every receptor here comes from a woman in her thirties or forties with HIV.

This sequence joins TRBV27 and TRBJ1-2; D ambiguous. Trimming pared 9 bases from V and 6 bases from J, leaving 8 bases between. The CDR3 totals 10 residues. Germline V lookup: CDR1 MNHEY, CDR2 SMNVEV (reference sequence). The CDR3 region is CASWSNGYTF. CDR3 coding DNA: TGTGCCAGTTGGAGCAATGGCTACACCTTC.

The chain couples TRBV20-1 to TRBJ1-3; D gene uncertain. The germline V gene has CDR1 DFQATT and CDR2 SNEGSKA (reference sequence). V lost 5 bases, J lost 3 bases, and 5 bases lay in between. There are 11 residues in the CDR3. The CDR3 nucleotides are TGCAGTGCTTACAGTGGAAACACCATATATTTT. Protein product: CSAYSGNTIYF.

As DNA, the CDR3 is TGTGCCAGCAGTTTAGTGAAAGGGCGCAATGAAAAACTGTTTTTT. Translation gives CASSLVKGRNEKLFF. The gene calls are TRBV27 and TRBJ1-4; D uncertain. With 2 bases removed from V and 5 bases from J, the gap between germline ends came to 12 bases. Germline CDR1 reads MNHEY; CDR2 reads SMNVEV (reference sequence). The CDR3 is 15 amino acids.

This clone was detected once. The chain links TRBV11-2 to TRBJ2-1; the D gene is possibly TRBD1 (5 bases). Trimming cost V 0 bases and J 6 bases, with 6 bases left between them. The CDR3 totals 13 residues. CDR1 is SGHAT and CDR2 is FQNNGV in the germline V gene. CDR3 DNA sequence: TGTGCCAGCAGCTTAGACAGGGTCAATGAGCAGTTCTTC. As protein: CASSLDRVNEQFF.

This chain joins TRBV7-2 and TRBJ2-2; 9 bases are a match to TRBD2. The V segment lost 1 base and the J segment 9 bases; nucleotides outside the gene matches: 6. CDR1 and CDR2 from the germline V gene are SGHTA and FQGNSA. CDR3 length: 15 amino acids. This chain's CDR3 is CASSLVGLASRELFF. The CDR3 nucleotides read TGTGCCAGCAGCTTAGTGGGACTAGCTTCCAGGGAGCTGTTTTTT.

The CDR3 loop reads CATRAAFTEGEKLFF. The CDR3 DNA follows: TGTGCCACCAGAGCGGCCTTCACCGAGGGTGAAAAACTGTTTTTT. The genes are TRBV15 and TRBJ1-4; D remains ambiguous. V was cut by 6 bases and J by 7 bases, with 18 bases left in between. Germline V gives CDR1 LNHNV, CDR2 YYDKDF (reference sequence). The CDR3 consists of 15 residues.

This clone is a singleton in its sample. This chain joins TRBV7-8 and TRBJ1-2, with a tentative D call TRBD1 (5 bases). The CDR3 extends over 17 amino acids. CDR1 and CDR2 (germline): SGHVS, FQNEAQ. Trimming shortened V by 5 bases and J by 3 bases, and 22 bases separated the two germline ends. CDR3 residues: CASSNQRNTGTYYGYTF. Written as DNA, the CDR3 is TGTGCCAGCAGCAACCAAAGAAATACCGGGACCTACTATGGCTACACCTTC.

This chain links TRBV7-2 with TRBJ2-7; 10 bases map to TRBD1. CDR1 SGHTA and CDR2 FQGNSA come from the germline V gene. The length of the CDR3 is 16 residues. V shed 3 bases and J 6 bases; nucleotides not matched to a gene: 11. The CDR3 protein is CASSLGTGQGSGEQYF. DNA of the CDR3: TGTGCCAGCAGCTTGGGAACGGGACAGGGGTCTGGCGAGCAGTACTTC.

This clone occurred a few times. The rearrangement joins TRBV5-5 to TRBJ2-7, with D tentatively TRBD1 (5 bases). V lost 0 bases, J lost 5 bases, and 15 bases lay in between. There are 15 residues in the CDR3. CDR1 is SGHKS and CDR2 is YYEKEE in the germline V gene (reference sequence). The CDR3 is CASSLVRWGLDEQYF. Written as DNA, the CDR3 is TGTGCCAGCAGCTTGGTTAGGTGGGGCCTTGACGAGCAGTACTTC.

The chain recombines TRBV7-7 with TRBJ2-3, with D possibly matching TRBD1 (6 bases). CDR3 size: 14 residues. Germline values: CDR1 SSHAT, CDR2 FNYEAQ (reference sequence). V lost 0 bases to trimming and J lost 3 bases, with 7 bases between them. The CDR3 reads CASSLAQGTDTQYF. In DNA form, the CDR3 reads TGTGCCAGCAGCTTAGCGCAGGGGACAGATACGCAGTATTTT. The variable domain in full, with the rest retrieved from reference TRBV7-7 and TRBJ2-3, is GAGVSQSPRYKVTKRGQDVTLRCDPISSHATLYWYQQALGQGPEFLTYFNYEAQPDKSGLPSDRFSAERPEGSISTLTIQRTEQRDSAMYRCASSLAQGTDTQYFGPGTRLTVL.

The V and J genes are TRBV5-1 and TRBJ2-2; 7 bases fit TRBD2. CDR1 SGHRS and CDR2 YFSETQ come from the germline V gene. V shed 4 bases, J shed 6 bases, and the junction held 9 bases outside the gene matches. This CDR3 has 15 residues. CDR3 nucleotides: TGCGCCAGCAGCCGTGTTGCGGGAGTGCCCGGGGAGCTGTTTTTT. Translated: CASSRVAGVPGELFF.

This clone was found a few times. This rearrangement joins TRBV6-5 to TRBJ1-2; D unclear. The V end lost 0 bases, the J end lost 5 bases, and 16 bases lay between the germline ends. The CDR3 has 16 amino acids. The germline V gene encodes CDR1 MNHEY and CDR2 SVGAGI. CDR3 loop: CASSYSTSGRFYGYTF. The CDR3 nucleotides read TGTGCCAGCAGTTACTCGACGTCCGGCAGGTTTTATGGCTACACCTTC.

V gene TRBV29-1 combines with J gene TRBJ1-1; no firm D call. The V end was cut by 3 bases, the J end by 7 bases, with 12 bases between. Germline CDR1 is SQVTM and CDR2 is ANQGSEA. The CDR3 covers 12 residues. In nucleotides, the CDR3 is TGCAGCGTTGACATCGAGGGAAATGAAGCTTTCTTT. Amino acid sequence: CSVDIEGNEAFF.

This clone was found a few times. This chain joins TRBV2 and TRBJ2-1; the match to TRBD1 covers 8 bases. The CDR3 extends over 12 amino acids. Germline CDR1 and CDR2: SNHLY and FYNNEI. With 8 bases clipped from V and 8 bases from J, the junction kept 5 bases outside the gene matches. CDR3 DNA: TGTGCCAGCCGGACAGGGTGGTATGAGCAGTTCTTC. Protein: CASRTGWYEQFF.